The 27 T cell receptor beta chains listed next were all sequenced from one sample in a study of metastatic and nonmetastatic thyroid tumors. Not a single patient had been given any form of treatment at any point before undergoing thyroid surgery. MiXCR re-clonotyped the PCR reads for TCRdb. The sample has approximately 20,000 clones; 12% are singletons. The material sequenced was blood. Every receptor here comes from a male donor with papillary thyroid cancer or a benign thyroid nodule (not recorded which). Some clones in this sample may be carry-over from other donors' samples.

This clone was picked up many times. The chain joins TRBV20-1 to TRBJ2-1, with TRBD2 matching over 8 bases. The germline CDR1 and CDR2 sequences are DFQATT and SNEGSKA (reference sequence). The CDR3 has 17 residues. V lost 0 bases and J lost 6; bases outside the gene matches: 13. The CDR3 coding sequence is TGCAGTGCTAGAGATAGGGGTCTAGCGGGCACCGTCAATGAGCAGTTCTTC. Protein product: CSARDRGLAGTVNEQFF.

This chain joins TRBV30 and TRBJ2-3; 10 nucleotides line up with TRBD2. This CDR3 is built from 15 residues. Germline V lookup: CDR1 GTSNPN, CDR2 SVGIG (reference sequence). The V gene end was trimmed by 7 bases and the J gene end by 5 bases; junction bases not matched to a gene: 12. The CDR3 sequence is CASGPSGRAGDTQYF. The CDR3 bases are TGTGCCTCCGGCCCAAGCGGGAGGGCTGGAGATACGCAGTATTTT.

This clone came up many times. V gene TRBV11-2 combines with J gene TRBJ2-7; D is undetermined. There are 13 residues in the CDR3. Between the trimmed V and J ends, which lost 0 bases and 3 bases, there was a span of 6 bases. Germline V gene sequence: CDR1 SGHAT, CDR2 FQNNGV. The CDR3 loop reads CASSLDYRYEQYF. The CDR3 nucleotides read TGTGCCAGCAGCTTAGATTATCGCTACGAGCAGTACTTC. The complete variable domain, with remaining parts taken from reference TRBV11-2 and TRBJ2-7, reads EAGVAQSPRYKIIEKRQSVAFWCNPISGHATLYWYQQILGQGPKLLIQFQNNGVVDDSQLPKDRFSAERLKGVDSTLKIQPAKLEDSAVYLCASSLDYRYEQYFGPGTRLTVT.

The chain employs TRBV18 and TRBJ1-2; 10 bases agree with TRBD1. The V gene end was trimmed by 2 bases and the J gene end by 6 bases; junction bases not matched to a gene: 12. Germline CDR1 is KGHSH and CDR2 is LQKENI. The CDR3 extends over 17 amino acids. CDR3 amino acids: CASSPISGQGIHDGYTF. The CDR3 DNA reads TGTGCCAGCTCACCAATCTCGGGACAGGGGATTCACGATGGCTACACCTTC. The full variable domain, rest sourced from reference TRBV18 and TRBJ1-2, is NAGVMQNPRHLVRRRGQEARLRCSPMKGHSHVYWYRQLPEEGLKFMVYLQKENIIDESGMPKERFSAEFPKEGPSILRIQQVVRGDSAAYFCASSPISGQGIHDGYTFGSGTRLTVV.

Details on this clone: One base away lies a much larger clone, so this may be a sequencing read error. This chain uses TRBV28 with TRBJ2-7; D is perhaps TRBD1 or TRBD2 (5 bases each). In germline, CDR1 is MDHEN, CDR2 SYDVKM. This CDR3 has 17 amino acids. CDR3 protein: CASSLSLRDVRSYEQYF. For the CDR3, the DNA is TGTGCCAGCAGCTTATCCCTGAGGGACGTAAGATCCTACGAGCAGTACTTC.

The sample holds many counts of this clone. The V and J genes are TRBV20-1 and TRBJ1-5, with D possibly TRBD1 on 5 matching bases. Per germline, CDR1 DFQATT and CDR2 SNEGSKA (reference sequence). The length of the CDR3 is 12 residues. The V gene lost 6 bases and the J gene lost 2 bases, with 8 bases spanning the gap. CDR3 sequence: CSAVGGNQPQHF. CDR3 nucleotide sequence: TGCAGTGCCGTGGGGGGCAATCAGCCCCAGCATTTT.

This clone is termed medium-sized (0.01 to 0.1%). V and J are TRBV6-1 and TRBJ2-7; the match to TRBD1 covers 7 bases. The length of the CDR3 is 15 residues. V lost 6 bases and J lost 3; bases outside the gene matches: 11. Per the germline V gene, CDR1 is MNHNS and CDR2 is SASEGT. This chain's CDR3 is CASRPRQGRSYEQYF. As DNA, the CDR3 is TGTGCCAGCAGACCTCGACAGGGAAGAAGCTACGAGCAGTACTTC.

Many counts were recorded for this clone. A much larger clone lies one base from this, so it may be a read error. Within the sample, other DNA sequences also encode this same CDR3. This chain uses TRBV6-1 with TRBJ2-1; D tentatively reads TRBD1 or TRBD2 (5 bases each). V lost 5 bases to trimming and J lost 11 bases, with 22 bases between them. Looked up from germline, CDR1 is MNHNS and CDR2 is SASEGT. CDR3 length: 15 residues. In nucleotides, the CDR3 is TGTGCCAGCAGTTTTCCGGGGCAGGGCGCGACCAAGCAGTTCTTC. It is translated as CASSFPGQGATKQFF.

This clone is labeled medium-sized. The chain links TRBV19 to TRBJ2-1; D ambiguous. The CDR3 has 13 residues. The germline V gene has CDR1 LNHDA and CDR2 SQIVND (reference sequence). V was cut by 3 bases and J by 4 bases, with 7 bases left in between. The CDR3 here is CASSIRWYNEQFF. The CDR3 DNA is TGTGCCAGTAGTATCCGTTGGTACAATGAGCAGTTCTTC. The entire variable domain, with the rest obtained from reference TRBV19 and TRBJ2-1, is as follows: DGGITQSPKYLFRKEGQNVTLSCEQNLNHDAMYWYRQDPGQGLRLIYYSQIVNDFQKGDIAEGYSVSREKKESFPLTVTSAQKNPTAFYLCASSIRWYNEQFFGPGTRLTVL.

The table lists this clone with many counts. The chain has TRBV7-6 and TRBJ1-6; D possibly corresponds to TRBD1 (5 bases). CDR1 and CDR2 from the germline V gene are SGHVS and FNYEAQ. Trimming took 1 base from V and 8 from J, leaving 9 bases between them. The CDR3 spans 14 residues. The DNA of the CDR3 is TGTGCCAGCAGCTTAGAGGGGAGTGATTCACCCCTCCACTTT. Its translation: CASSLEGSDSPLHF. Full variable domain (outside the CDR3, taken from reference TRBV7-6 and TRBJ1-6): GAGVSQSPRYKVTKRGQDVALRCDPISGHVSLYWYRQALGQGPEFLTYFNYEAQQDKSGLPNDRFSAERPEGSISTLTIQRTEQRDSAMYRCASSLEGSDSPLHFGNGTRLTVT.

The table lists this clone with a few counts. The V gene is TRBV6-1, the J gene TRBJ2-7; no firm D call. The germline V gene has CDR1 MNHNS and CDR2 SASEGT. The CDR3 runs 12 residues. V dropped 5 bases and J dropped 7 bases, with 12 bases sitting between them. The CDR3 reads CASSPGREEQYF. The CDR3 DNA sequence: TGTGCCAGCAGTCCCGGACGAGAGGAGCAGTACTTC.

CDR3 residues: CSASDSVNTGELFF. The DNA of the CDR3 is TGCAGTGCTAGTGATAGCGTGAACACCGGGGAGCTGTTTTTT. The rearrangement links TRBV20-1 to TRBJ2-2; a weak D match, TRBD2 (5 bases). This CDR3 has 14 amino acids. V lost 3 bases, J lost 1 base, and 9 bases lay in between. Germline loops: CDR1 DFQATT, CDR2 SNEGSKA (reference sequence).

In DNA, the CDR3 is TGCGCCACCCGAGGGGGAGGACTCACCGGGGAGCTGTTTTTT. Residues: CATRGGGLTGELFF. The V gene is TRBV5-1, the J gene TRBJ2-2; D tentatively fits TRBD1 or TRBD2 (6 bases each). Trimming cost V 9 bases and J 4 bases, with 16 bases left between them. Germline CDR1 reads SGHRS; CDR2 reads YFSETQ. The length of the CDR3 is 14 residues.

This chain joins TRBV20-1 and TRBJ2-7; a possible D gene is TRBD2 (6 bases). The germline CDR1 and CDR2 sequences are DFQATT and SNEGSKA (reference sequence). There are 12 residues in the CDR3. Trimming took off 5 bases at V and 6 bases at J, with 14 bases between the two ends. The CDR3 DNA sequence: TGCAGTGCTCCCCTGGCCGGGAGCGAGCAGTACTTC. As protein: CSAPLAGSEQYF.

The sample holds many counts of this clone. CDR3 DNA: TGTGCCTGGAGTCCCACCCGAGAAGCGGGGGAGTTCTTC. Amino acid sequence: CAWSPTREAGEFF. The chain uses TRBV30 and TRBJ2-1; TRBD2 agrees at 8 bases. The V gene's germline CDR1 is GTSNPN and CDR2 SVGIG (reference sequence). J gave up 14 bases and V 2 bases, and 11 bases lay outside the gene matches. The CDR3 loop spans 13 amino acids.

A remark on this clone: With a much larger clone just one base away, this may be a read error. This sequence joins TRBV5-6 and TRBJ2-3; D gene ambiguous. From germline, CDR1 is SGHDT and CDR2 YYEEEE. V dropped 4 bases and J dropped 7 bases, with 16 bases sitting between them. The CDR3 is made up of 14 amino acids. In DNA form, the CDR3 reads TGTGCCAGCAGCCAAGTGACTGTGAAGAATACGCAGTATTTT. This encodes CASSQVTVKNTQYF.

In the case of this clone: A much larger clone is a single base away; this may be a read error. Other DNA sequences of this sample code for an identical CDR3. V is TRBV7-2 and J is TRBJ1-5; tentatively, D is TRBD1 (6 bases). The CDR3 runs to 15 residues. CDR1 is SGHTA, CDR2 FQGNSA, per germline. CDR3 in DNA: TGTGCCGGCAGCCCTACTGGGGGCCGTAATCAGCCCCAGCATTTT. This gives the protein CAGSPTGGRNQPQHF.

The table lists this clone with many counts. The chain recombines TRBV3-1 with TRBJ1-4; TRBD1 matches at 8 bases. CDR3 length: 16 residues. J was trimmed by 10 bases and V by 4 bases; bases with no gene match: 14. CDR1 and CDR2 (germline): LGHDT, YNNKEL (reference sequence). This CDR3 is CASSPDRGERGRKLFF. CDR3 nucleotide sequence: TGTGCCAGCAGCCCCGACAGGGGTGAGCGAGGGAGAAAACTGTTTTTT.

This clone is labeled as medium-sized. This chain links TRBV27 with TRBJ1-5; no clear D gene. From germline, CDR1 is MNHEY and CDR2 SMNVEV (reference sequence). This CDR3 contains 15 residues. V was pared by 8 bases and J by 6 bases, with 20 bases between. In nucleotides, the CDR3 is TGTGCCAGCGGAGACCGAGGTGGCGGCGGTCAGCCCCAGCATTTT. It yields the protein CASGDRGGGGQPQHF.

This clone was seen many times. V and J are TRBV7-9 and TRBJ1-1; 9 nucleotides line up with TRBD1. The CDR3 extends over 14 amino acids. With V trimmed by 4 bases and J by 8 bases, 8 bases remained unmatched. From germline, CDR1 is SEHNR and CDR2 FQNEAQ (reference sequence). The CDR3 protein is CASSSRDREAEAFF. The CDR3 DNA follows: TGTGCCAGCAGCTCCCGGGACAGGGAGGCGGAAGCTTTCTTT.

Judged by abundance, this clone is medium-sized. The V gene is TRBV10-2, the J gene TRBJ2-7; 8 bases line up with TRBD2. The CDR3 consists of 16 residues. Per the germline V gene, CDR1 is WSHSY and CDR2 is SAAADI. V lost 6 bases and J lost 7; bases outside the gene matches: 17. In DNA form, the CDR3 reads TGCGCCAGCAGGGGAAGCGGGAGTCCAAGTATTGGGGAGCAGTACTTC. Protein sequence: CASRGSGSPSIGEQYF.

This clone was detected many times. The CDR3 region has the DNA TGTGCCAGCAGCTCTTACGACAGAAATGAAAAACTGTTTTTT. Protein product: CASSSYDRNEKLFF. The chain couples TRBV7-6 to TRBJ1-4; a possible D gene is TRBD1 (5 bases). CDR1 and CDR2 (germline): SGHVS, FNYEAQ. Trimming cost V 4 bases and J 5 bases, with 11 bases left between them. The CDR3 covers 14 residues.

In its sample, this clone was seen many times. The V call is TRBV18, the J call TRBJ1-1; D is unresolved. CDR1 and CDR2 (germline): KGHSH, LQKENI. Trimming took 3 bases from V and 0 from J, leaving 8 bases between them. The CDR3 runs to 14 residues. The CDR3: CASSPEGMNTEAFF. The CDR3 DNA is TGTGCCAGCTCACCTGAGGGTATGAACACTGAAGCTTTCTTT.

The table lists this clone with many counts. This chain uses TRBV28 with TRBJ1-4; TRBD1 might be the D (5 bases). Germline V lookup: CDR1 MDHEN, CDR2 SYDVKM. V lost 10 bases and J 8 bases, leaving 20 bases between the germline ends. The CDR3 is made up of 14 amino acids. CDR3 DNA: TGTGCCACCCTCCGGGACGGTGCTAGGGAAAAACTGTTTTTT. This sequence encodes CATLRDGAREKLFF.

This clone appeared many times. The chain couples TRBV5-6 to TRBJ2-6, with no clear D. This CDR3 has 16 amino acids. V was shortened by 1 base and J by 0 bases, with 8 bases between the two germline ends. CDR1 is SGHDT and CDR2 is YYEEEE in the germline V gene. CDR3 nucleotide sequence: TGTGCCAGCAGCTTGTTTAGTGGCTCTGGGGCCAACGTCCTGACTTTC. Amino acid sequence: CASSLFSGSGANVLTF.

At least ten counts were recorded for this clone. The chain carries TRBV18 and TRBJ2-1; TRBD1 aligns across 7 bases. This CDR3 is built from 14 residues. The junction had 2 bases not matched to a gene; V was cut back by 1 base and J by 5 bases. The V gene's germline CDR1 is KGHSH and CDR2 LQKENI. This CDR3 is CASSPLGTDNEQFF. CDR3 DNA: TGTGCCAGCTCACCACTCGGGACAGACAATGAGCAGTTCTTC.

Judged by abundance, this clone is medium-sized. The chain is built from TRBV28 and TRBJ2-2; no firm D call. V was pared by 6 bases and J by 5 bases, with 10 bases between. The CDR3 is 13 residues long. Germline V gives CDR1 MDHEN, CDR2 SYDVKM. The CDR3 loop is CASSRPGTGELFF. The CDR3 DNA sequence: TGTGCCAGCAGCAGGCCCGGGACCGGGGAGCTGTTTTTT.